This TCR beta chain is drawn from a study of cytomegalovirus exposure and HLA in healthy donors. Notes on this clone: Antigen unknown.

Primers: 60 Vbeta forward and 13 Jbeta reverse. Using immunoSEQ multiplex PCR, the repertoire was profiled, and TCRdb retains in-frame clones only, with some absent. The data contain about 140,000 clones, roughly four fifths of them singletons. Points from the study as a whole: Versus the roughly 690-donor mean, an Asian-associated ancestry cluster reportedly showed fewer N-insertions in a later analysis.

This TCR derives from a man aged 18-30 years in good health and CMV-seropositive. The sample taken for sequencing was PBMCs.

For the CDR3, the DNA is TGTGCCAGCAGCCCGGGACAGGCGACCTATGGCTACACCTTC. Translation: CASSPGQATYGYTF. The V call is TRBV7-6, the J call TRBJ1-2; TRBD1 matches at 8 bases. Germline CDR1 reads SGHVS; CDR2 reads FNYEAQ. V lost 5 bases and J lost 4; bases outside the gene matches: 6. This CDR3 is 14 amino acids long.